This TCR beta chain was found in a study of CD4 T cells in lung cancer (dated by TCRdb to the late 2010s). Broadly, across the study: The study screened blood T cells of NSCLC patients for responses to candidate mutation-encoded neoepitopes and isolated neoantigen-specific CD4+ T-cell clones and TCRs. Tumor and non-adjacent lung tissue were obtained from a handful of patients undergoing curative-intent resections for stage I-III non-small cell lung cancer. Aged 60 to 69 when blood was donated, the resected patients, most of whom were former smokers, had either lung adenocarcinoma or squamous cell carcinoma. Before blood donation, treatments including platinum chemotherapy had been received by the patients, and nivolumab or pembrolizumab had been received by some of the patients. Deep sequencing of TCRB was used to follow the frequency of neoantigen-specific clonotypes in tumor resections, non-adjacent lung and cultured T-cell products.

Counted from cysteine to phenylalanine, this CDR3 has 12 amino acids. The sequence is cut down to CDR3 DNA, 36 bases in frame from base 1. Via the germline V gene, CDR1 is LGHNT and CDR2 FRNRAP. The junction shows trimming of 3 bases on V and 9 bases on J, plus 9 bases between the germline ends. Broad study findings and their caveats: Rather than memory responses to the cancer, some blood-derived responses might reflect cross-reactivity or in vitro priming of naive T cells.

In its sample, this clone comes out as medium-sized (0.01 to 0.1%). It has no known antigen specificity. No clone much larger than this one lies a single base away; base qualities are absent. To prepare the library, the immunoSEQ multiplex PCR assay was applied. Qiagen DNeasy or QIAamp micro DNA kits were used to isolate DNA, and the Adaptive Biotechnology human TCRB sequencing kit was used to sequence TCRB. Sequencing of TCRB libraries was performed on an Illumina MiSeq. The study's processing was this. TCRB sequence data were analyzed with the kit provider's software, and tumor enrichment of clonotype templates was tested with Fisher's exact test. TCRdb took over this immuneACCESS table, retaining in-frame rearrangements with V and J assigned. Such tables are incomplete; in checked studies, under half of the missing clones stem from an unresolved V gene, and the remainder is unexplained. That table supplies the V and J calls and clone size; D and trimming were determined from the DNA. This sample is represented by approximately 11,000 clones; roughly three fifths of them were singletons. Roughly 15% of the sample belongs to the ten largest clones.

Non-adjacent lung tissue was taken as far as possible from the malignant lesion, at least 3 cm away, from the same resection. The sequencing sample was made of normal lung tissue taken away from the tumor. This clonotype originated in a man aged 55 to 70 with non-small cell lung cancer. The receptor chain draws on TRBV12-5 and TRBJ2-1; no D gene call is confident. The sequenced DNA: TGTGCTAGTGGTTTCTCGTTGTGTGAGCAGTTCTTC. The resulting protein is CASGFSLCEQFF.